This T cell receptor (beta chain) was recovered during a study of Graves' ophthalmopathy and Graves' hyperthyroidism. Amplification targeted the TCR beta CDR3 regions, with RNA transcripts as the source material. First-round RT-PCR employed HTBI primers, with a second-round multiplex PCR after it. TCRdb re-called the multiplex PCR reads through MiXCR, storing one row per CDR3 protein. This sample has 650,000 to 900,000 distinct CDR3 sequences, with roughly two fifths found just once. A diagnosis was made from clinical symptoms together with serum thyroxine, TRAb, thyroid ultrasound and orbital computed tomography. The sequenced sample was peripheral blood. The clonotype was recovered from an adult man with Graves' ophthalmopathy.

CDR3 loop: CAISYGSFYEQYF. The CDR3 DNA is TGTGCCATCAGTTACGGGTCGTTCTACGAGCAGTACTTC. The chain employs TRBV10-3 and TRBJ2-7; unclear D gene. The CDR3 runs to 13 residues. Germline assignment: CDR1 ENHRY and CDR2 SYGVKD. Trimming took 5 bases from V and 3 from J, leaving 11 bases between them.